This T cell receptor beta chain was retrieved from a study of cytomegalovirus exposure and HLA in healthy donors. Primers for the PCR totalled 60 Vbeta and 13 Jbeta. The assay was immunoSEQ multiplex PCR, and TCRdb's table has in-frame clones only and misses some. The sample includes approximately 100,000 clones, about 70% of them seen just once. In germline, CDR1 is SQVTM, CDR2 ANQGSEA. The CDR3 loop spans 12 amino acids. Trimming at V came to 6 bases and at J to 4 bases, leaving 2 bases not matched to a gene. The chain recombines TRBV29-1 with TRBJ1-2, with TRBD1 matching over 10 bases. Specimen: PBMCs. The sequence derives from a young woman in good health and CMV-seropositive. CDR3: CSVDRGTYGYTF. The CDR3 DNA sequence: TGCAGCGTGGACAGGGGGACCTATGGCTACACCTTC.